This TCR beta chain originates from a study of shared clonotypes between healthy human individuals. Germline-derived CDR1 and CDR2 are LNHDA and SQIVND (reference sequence). V was shortened by 5 bases and J by 1 base, with 23 bases between the two germline ends. CDR3 length: 18 amino acids. Using immunoSEQ multiplex PCR, the repertoire was profiled, and TCRdb retains in-frame clones only, with some absent. The data contain a few million clones, around 92% of them seen just once; the ten biggest clones take up approximately 0.41%. V usage is TRBV19 and J usage is TRBJ1-2; no firm D call. The TCR sequence derives from a man younger than 30 in good health. Some clones in this sample may be carry-over from other donors' samples. Source material: naive CD4+ T cells from PBMCs. Subset in this sample: CD45RA+ positively selected. The CDR3 reads CASSSPSGSTSVNYGYTF. In nucleotides, the CDR3 is TGTGCCAGTAGTTCACCCAGCGGGAGTACGAGCGTTAACTATGGCTACACCTTC.